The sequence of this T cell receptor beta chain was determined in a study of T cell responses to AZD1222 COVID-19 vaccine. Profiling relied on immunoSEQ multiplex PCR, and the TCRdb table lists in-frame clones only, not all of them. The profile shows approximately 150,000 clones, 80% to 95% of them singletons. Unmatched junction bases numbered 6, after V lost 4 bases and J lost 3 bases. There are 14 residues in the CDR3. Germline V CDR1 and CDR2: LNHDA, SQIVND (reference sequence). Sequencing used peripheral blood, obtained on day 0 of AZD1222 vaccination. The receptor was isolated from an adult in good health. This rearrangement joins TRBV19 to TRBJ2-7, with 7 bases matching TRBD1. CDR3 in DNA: TGTGCCAGTAGTACCCCCGGACAGGTCTACGAGCAGTACTTC. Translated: CASSTPGQVYEQYF.